This section outlines one T cell receptor (beta chain) sequence together with its context. The antigen remains unidentified. Trimming shortened V by 1 base and J by 7 bases, and 16 bases separated the two germline ends. This CDR3 spans 15 amino acids. Germline V gene data show CDR1 as LGHNA and CDR2 as YSLEER. This specimen belongs to a study of Graves' ophthalmopathy and Graves' hyperthyroidism. TCR beta CDR3 amplification used RNA transcripts. Amplification began with first-round RT-PCR using HTBI primers, then second-round multiplex PCR was performed. TCRdb reprocessed the multiplex PCR reads with MiXCR, giving one entry per CDR3 protein. The table shows over a million distinct CDR3 sequences, with about 40% occurring only once. Overall study findings and caveats: Ophthalmopathy versus stable hyperthyroidism: 13-signature model gave 85% to 90% sensitivity, less than 83% specificity. Both an approximately 70% sensitivity and an approximately 79% specificity characterized the model's predictions of ophthalmopathy progression.

Exclusion covered patients with other autoimmune diseases or uncontrolled infections (as well as pregnancy or lactation). The sample taken for sequencing was peripheral blood or thyroid tissue (not recorded which). The receptor's source is an adult man with Graves' hyperthyroidism. This chain joins TRBV4-3 and TRBJ2-5; D is uncertain. DNA for the CDR3: TGCGCCAGCAGCCAAGCCCCCCCGGGTGAAGGGACCCAGTACTTC. It translates to CASSQAPPGEGTQYF.